This entry describes one T cell receptor (beta chain). Its antigen remains unknown. These data are taken from a study of shared clonotypes between healthy human individuals. Study-level findings and limits: Around 5% of naive CD4 clonotypes were common to four donors.

The data were produced by immunoSEQ multiplex PCR, yet TCRdb's version contains in-frame clones alone and is incomplete. The sample shows some 2 million clones, roughly 95% of them seen only once. Deletions cut 4 bases from V and 6 bases from J, with 6 bases between. In germline, CDR1 is MNHEY, CDR2 SVGAGI. The CDR3 covers 12 residues. This chain joins TRBV6-5 and TRBJ2-2; D unresolved. The specimen sequenced was naive CD4+ T cells sorted from blood. Subset given: CD45RA+ positively selected. The TCR was taken from a man aged 18-30 years in good health. CDR3 region: CASSSLPGELFF. For the CDR3, the DNA is TGTGCCAGCAGTTCCCTTCCCGGGGAGCTGTTTTTT.